This TCR beta chain originates from a study of shared clonotypes between healthy human individuals. Germline values: CDR1 SGHNT, CDR2 YYREEE (reference sequence). Trimming stripped 1 base from V and 3 bases from J, with 8 bases between. CDR3 length: 14 amino acids. Subsets obtained from CD4+ cells comprised CD45RA+ naive and CD45RA-negative memory cells. Tens of thousands of T cell genomes, or approximately 200 ng DNA, went into the sorted-subset replicate PCRs. How the authors handled the data: ImmunoSEQ junction-only sequences lacked quality scores, so their filtering differed. Generated by immunoSEQ multiplex PCR, the TCRdb table keeps only in-frame clones and is missing some. V and J calls and clone size are copied from that table; D and trimming were computed from the DNA. Found here are 2.3 million or so clones, over 90% of them singletons; the top ten hold about 0.39%.

This chain connects TRBV5-4 to TRBJ1-5; D remains unclear. Sequencing used naive CD4+ T cells from PBMCs. Regarding subset: CD45RA+ positively selected. The sequence was collected from a man aged 18 to 29 in good health. Some clones in this sample may be carry-over from other donors' samples. CDR3 in DNA: TGTGCCAGCAGCTTGCAACCCAACAATCAGCCCCAGCATTTT. Protein product: CASSLQPNNQPQHF.